These T cell receptor beta chains were read from a single sample in a study of OX40 agonist ivuxolimab in advanced cancers. TCRdb keeps only in-frame clones here, not all; method: immunoSEQ multiplex PCR. The sample yields 36,000 or so clones, around 82% seen once. The material sequenced was CD4+ or CD8+ T cells sorted from blood, taken in a trial of the OX40 agonist ivuxolimab. All receptors derive from an adult with an advanced solid tumor such as melanoma, head and neck, liver or kidney cancer. Both conserved end residues are part of each CDR3. Fields, in order: clone size, V gene, D gene, J gene, CDR3 DNA, CDR3 protein. D genes are given only for firm matches. Clone size is given for some rows only: seen once, a few or many times, or a class if the clone is expanded.

few	TRBV6-5	TRBD1	TRBJ2-7	TGTGCCAGCAGCCAGACAGGGGCGCACGAGCAGTACTTC	CASSQTGAHEQYF
NA	TRBV7-2	NA	TRBJ1-2	TGTGCCAGCAGGCCTGCCGAGGGGCCTCTTAACTATGGCTACACCTTC	CASRPAEGPLNYGYTF
NA	TRBV18	NA	TRBJ2-1	TGTGCCAGCTCACCCCGGGACTCGGTACGGGATGAGCAGTTCTTC	CASSPRDSVRDEQFF
few	TRBV11-2	NA	TRBJ2-7	TGTGCCAGCAGCAAAACGACCGGGAACGAGCAGTACTTC	CASSKTTGNEQYF
NA	TRBV30	TRBD1	TRBJ2-2	TGTGCCTGGAGTGTAAGGGGGCCCCCCGGGGAGCTGTTTTTT	CAWSVRGPPGELFF
NA	TRBV5-1	NA	TRBJ1-1	TGCGCCAGCAGCAAAAATTTCGGGGGGACTGAAGCTTTCTTT	CASSKNFGGTEAFF
NA	TRBV6-4	NA	TRBJ2-3	TGTGCCAGCAGTGTAACTAGCTTTGATACGCAGTATTTT	CASSVTSFDTQYF
NA	TRBV6-5	TRBD1	TRBJ1-5	TGTGCCAGCAAGGGACAGGGGGAGCAGCCCCAGCATTTT	CASKGQGEQPQHF
NA	TRBV28	TRBD1	TRBJ1-2	TGTGCCAGCAGTTCCCTAGACAGGGCCTTCACTTCTAACTATGGCTACACCTTC	CASSSLDRAFTSNYGYTF
NA	TRBV28	TRBD2	TRBJ2-1	TGTGCCAGCAGTTTCTTTTGGCGGGGGGGCTCGGACAATGAGCAGTTCTTC	CASSFFWRGGSDNEQFF
NA	TRBV4-1	TRBD2	TRBJ2-7	TGCGCCAGCAGCCTGGGGGAGGGCCGATACTACGAGCAGTACTTC	CASSLGEGRYYEQYF
medium-sized	TRBV7-9	NA	TRBJ1-1	TGTGCCAGCAGCTCCCACGAATTAAAAGGGATTGGGACTGAAGCTTTCTTT	CASSSHELKGIGTEAFF
NA	TRBV2	NA	TRBJ2-1	TGTGCCAGCAGTGATCTGGGGGATGAGCAGTTCTTC	CASSDLGDEQFF
NA	TRBV6-1	TRBD1	TRBJ2-7	TGTGCCAGCAGTGAAACGGACAGGGTCTACGAGCAGTACTTC	CASSETDRVYEQYF
NA	TRBV4-1	TRBD2	TRBJ2-3	TGCGCCAGCAGCCAAGAAGGCGGGGGGGCTGTAGATACGCAGTATTTT	CASSQEGGGAVDTQYF
NA	TRBV30	NA	TRBJ2-5	TGTGCCTGGGCTAACCAAGAGACCCAGTACTTC	CAWANQETQYF
medium-sized	TRBV2	NA	TRBJ1-6	TGTGCCAGCAGTGAAGCTTGGGGGATGGCACCCCTCCACTTT	CASSEAWGMAPLHF
NA	TRBV6-6	NA	TRBJ2-7	TGTGCCAGCAGTTACTCCCGGGACGCCAAAGAGCAGTACTTC	CASSYSRDAKEQYF
NA	TRBV6-5	TRBD2	TRBJ2-1	TGTGCCAGCAGAGAGGGACTAGCGGCCTACAATGAGCAGTTCTTC	CASREGLAAYNEQFF
few	TRBV11-2	NA	TRBJ1-1	TGTGCCAGCAGCTCCTGGGAAACAGGGAACACTGAAGCTTTCTTT	CASSSWETGNTEAFF
NA	TRBV4-1	TRBD1	TRBJ1-4	TGCGCCAGCAGCCAATTTCAGGGCCAGGGGGCAGTGGCTAATGAAAAACTGTTTTTT	CASSQFQGQGAVANEKLFF
many	TRBV7-9	NA	TRBJ1-1	TGTGCCAGCAGCTTAGGAATAACAGGTGAAGCTTTCTTT	CASSLGITGEAFF
NA	TRBV2	TRBD1	TRBJ2-3	TGTGCCAGCAGGATGACAGGGGGAGCAATAACAGATACGCAGTATTTT	CASRMTGGAITDTQYF
many	TRBV2	NA	TRBJ2-5	TGTGCCAGCAACAAGGGGGGCTCACAAGAGACCCAGTACTTC	CASNKGGSQETQYF
once	TRBV5-5	NA	TRBJ2-3	TGTGCCAGCAGCTTGCAGTATGGAGATACGCAGTATTTT	CASSLQYGDTQYF
NA	TRBV5-1	NA	TRBJ2-7	TGCGCCAGCAGCAAGGGCCCTGACAGTACCTACGAGCAGTACTTC	CASSKGPDSTYEQYF
few	TRBV28	NA	TRBJ1-1	TGTGCCAGCAGTTTAGGTCGGGGCACTGAAGCTTTCTTT	CASSLGRGTEAFF
once	TRBV28	TRBD1	TRBJ1-5	TGTGCCAGCAGTTTCGGGACAGATCCTAGCAATCAGCCCCAGCATTTT	CASSFGTDPSNQPQHF
NA	TRBV27	NA	TRBJ1-1	TGTGCCAGCAGTCGCGGAGCGGGAACTGAAGCTTTCTTT	CASSRGAGTEAFF
NA	TRBV30	TRBD2	TRBJ2-5	TGTGCCTGGAGTAGAACGGGAGGTGAAGAGACCCAGTACTTC	CAWSRTGGEETQYF
NA	TRBV27	NA	TRBJ2-7	TGTGCCAGCAGTTTAACAGGGACGCTCTCCTACGAGCAGTACTTC	CASSLTGTLSYEQYF
few	TRBV7-9	TRBD1	TRBJ2-1	TGTGCCAGCAGCTACTTAGAGGACAGGGGGCATGAGCAGTTCTTC	CASSYLEDRGHEQFF
NA	TRBV30	NA	TRBJ1-5	TGTGCCTGGAGTTCGGACGCCAATCAGCCCCAGCATTTT	CAWSSDANQPQHF
NA	TRBV6-1	TRBD2	TRBJ2-7	TGTGCCAGCAGTGGCCCCGGCCCGGGACTAGCGTTGTACGAGCAGTACTTC	CASSGPGPGLALYEQYF
NA	TRBV30	NA	TRBJ1-5	TGTGCCTGGAGTGGGGGGGAAGGGAATCAGCCCCAGCATTTT	CAWSGGEGNQPQHF
NA	TRBV9	NA	TRBJ2-7	TGTGCCAGCAGCTTAAGTTCTACAGGGAACCCATACGAGCAGTACTTC	CASSLSSTGNPYEQYF
NA	TRBV9	TRBD1	TRBJ1-2	TGTGCCAGCGGACCCGGACAGGAGGGCTTCTTCTTC	CASGPGQEGFFF
NA	TRBV11-2	TRBD2	TRBJ2-7	TGTGCCAGCAGCCAACTAGCGGGAGACTCCTACGAGCAGTACTTC	CASSQLAGDSYEQYF
NA	TRBV7-9	NA	TRBJ2-7	TGTGCCAGCAGCCCGGTGGGGGTCCAGAGCTCCTACGAGCAGTACTTC	CASSPVGVQSSYEQYF
few	TRBV7-6	NA	TRBJ2-1	TGTGCCAGCAGCTTAGGGACAATGAATGAGCAGTTCTTC	CASSLGTMNEQFF
NA	TRBV15	TRBD1	TRBJ2-3	TGTGCCACCAGCAGAGAAAGGGACAGGGGGCGAACAGATACGCAGTATTTT	CATSRERDRGRTDTQYF
NA	TRBV29-1	NA	TRBJ2-2	TGCAGCGTTAGAGGGGACCTCGCGAACACCGGGGAGCTGTTTTTT	CSVRGDLANTGELFF
NA	TRBV7-8	NA	TRBJ1-1	TGTGCCAGCAGCTTAGATGGTGGAGGTTGGGAGGTGAACACTGAAGCTTTCTTT	CASSLDGGGWEVNTEAFF
NA	TRBV7-9	NA	TRBJ2-5	TGTGCCAGCAGCTTCAATACCCTCCAAGAGACCCAGTACTTC	CASSFNTLQETQYF
NA	TRBV27	NA	TRBJ2-1	TGTGCCAGCAGTTTACAGGCAGACTTCTACAATGAGCAGTTCTTC	CASSLQADFYNEQFF
few	TRBV4-2	TRBD2	TRBJ2-7	TGTGCCAGCAGCCAAGATTGGGTGCGGGAGAGCTACGAGCAGTACTTC	CASSQDWVRESYEQYF
few	TRBV7-9	TRBD1	TRBJ2-7	TGTGCCAGCAGCCACCGGGACAGGGCCTACGAGCAGTACTTC	CASSHRDRAYEQYF
NA	TRBV6-1	NA	TRBJ2-7	TGTGCCAGCAGTGATGCGGCCTTATCCGAGCAGTACTTC	CASSDAALSEQYF
NA	TRBV28	NA	TRBJ2-7	TGTGCCAGCAGCCGGGACCGAGCCTACGAGCAGTACTTC	CASSRDRAYEQYF
NA	TRBV9	NA	TRBJ1-1	TGTGCCAGCAGCCCACGAGGAGGGACTGAAGCTTTCTTT	CASSPRGGTEAFF
NA	TRBV27	TRBD1	TRBJ2-3	TGTGCCAGCAGCTTGGGACAGGGCCTTTTTTCAGATACGCAGTATTTT	CASSLGQGLFSDTQYF
NA	TRBV19	NA	TRBJ2-7	TGTGCCAGTAGTATGGTTTGGGGCTACGAGCAGTACTTC	CASSMVWGYEQYF
NA	TRBV7-6	NA	TRBJ1-1	TGTGCCAGCAGCTTTACGAACACTGAAGCTTTCTTT	CASSFTNTEAFF
NA	TRBV10-3	TRBD2	TRBJ2-1	TGTGCCATCAGTGGGACGGCGGGAGGGATTGGCAATGAGCAGTTCTTC	CAISGTAGGIGNEQFF